This is a list of T cell receptor beta chains from one sample in a study of identical twins. One entry per CDR3 protein, called by TCRdb with MiXCR from the 5' RACE reads. The repertoire holds around 1.7 million distinct CDR3 sequences, with about 30% as singletons. The sample taken for sequencing was cord blood. The receptor source for this set is a newborn girl in good health. Both conserved end residues are part of each CDR3. Fields, in order: J gene, D gene, V gene, CDR3 protein. A D gene is named only where the DNA matches it firmly.

>TRBJ2-1|-|TRBV20-1
CSARDLLVRNEQFF
>TRBJ1-3|TRBD1|TRBV7-2
CASSQTQGDTIYF
>TRBJ1-2|TRBD1|TRBV20-1
CSARGDSGNYGYTF
>TRBJ2-7|-|TRBV10-3
CAISESEGSPYEQYF
>TRBJ2-3|TRBD2|TRBV28
CASSLASLAGVGTDTQYF
>TRBJ2-7|-|TRBV20-1
CSARDAAPYEQYF
>TRBJ1-2|-|TRBV29-1
CSVPRGVMGYTF
>TRBJ1-1|-|TRBV20-1
CSLMRGTEAFF
>TRBJ2-5|TRBD1|TRBV7-2
CASSLRTGGLEEQYF
>TRBJ2-2|-|TRBV4-2
CASSQGGASAGELFF
>TRBJ2-3|TRBD2|TRBV29-1
CSVRLAGDPDTQYF
>TRBJ2-5|TRBD2|TRBV29-1
CSVESGGETQYF
>TRBJ2-3|-|TRBV12-3/TRBV12-4
CASSLVGSTDMQYF
>TRBJ1-6|-|TRBV12-3/TRBV12-4
CASSPTSPGGDSPLHF
>TRBJ1-4|-|TRBV5-1
CASSWDGGDYEKLFF
>TRBJ2-5|TRBD1|TRBV7-2
CASSLVGRGLETQYF
>TRBJ1-2|-|TRBV6-1
CASSEAGYRVGYGYTF
>TRBJ2-5|TRBD1|TRBV27
CASSPTGEEETQYF
>TRBJ1-5|TRBD1|TRBV28
CASSSGDRVNQPQHF
>TRBJ2-5|-|TRBV5-6
CASSQHGWQYF
>TRBJ1-6|-|TRBV4-2
CACSTTGKDSPLHF
>TRBJ2-7|-|TRBV14
CASRPYDVRDNSYEQYF
>TRBJ2-7|-|TRBV29-1
CSVSDTTYEQYF
>TRBJ2-3|-|TRBV10-3
CAISERKLALSTDTQYF
>TRBJ2-1|TRBD2|TRBV24-1
CATSDVAGVLDEQFF
>TRBJ2-1|TRBD2|TRBV10-3
CAISAGTSGRVEQFF
>TRBJ2-7|TRBD2|TRBV6-6
CASSYSASGGPYEQYF
>TRBJ2-7|-|TRBV28
CASSPVVTYEQYF
>TRBJ2-3|-|TRBV21-1
CASSKVETSGRTDTQYF
>TRBJ1-2|-|TRBV27
CASSLSENYGYTF
>TRBJ2-7|TRBD2|TRBV12-3/TRBV12-4
CASSFRLAGATSYEQYF
>TRBJ2-7|-|TRBV7-2
CASSSRTDYEQYF
>TRBJ1-5|TRBD1|TRBV19
CASSTTGGGNQPQHF
>TRBJ2-3|-|TRBV7-2
CASSLARGTGTDTQYF
>TRBJ2-3|TRBD2|TRBV3-1
CASSPWASGSTDTQYF
>TRBJ2-1|TRBD2|TRBV29-1
CSVGGRGLYNEQFF
>TRBJ1-1|TRBD1|TRBV12-3/TRBV12-4
CASSKGKTGVEAFF
>TRBJ1-5|TRBD1|TRBV5-6
CASSLRTGYYGNQPQHF
>TRBJ1-1|TRBD1|TRBV20-1
CSARNRGGTEAFF
>TRBJ2-7|-|TRBV27
CASSPLGLHEQYF
>TRBJ2-3|TRBD2|TRBV27
CASRSGLAGVFTQYF
>TRBJ1-4|-|TRBV5-1
CASSSSPGREGEKLFF
>TRBJ2-3|TRBD2|TRBV11-2
CASSLILAGGTDTQYF
>TRBJ2-4|-|TRBV4-1
CASSVLDLAKSIQYF
>TRBJ2-1|TRBD2|TRBV9
CASSVLGLGPNEQFF
>TRBJ2-7|-|TRBV24-1
CATSDAGTIYERYF
>TRBJ2-4|TRBD1|TRBV12-3/TRBV12-4
CASSLQGAPKNIQYF
>TRBJ1-4|TRBD1|TRBV6-5
CASSFLQGEKLFF
>TRBJ2-1|-|TRBV20-1
CSAREGAAGYNEQFF
>TRBJ1-2|-|TRBV10-3
CAVSESVLYGYTF
>TRBJ1-1|-|TRBV6-6
CASSYRTDRLAFF
>TRBJ1-1|-|TRBV6-6
CASSYVAVGVEAFF
>TRBJ2-1|TRBD2|TRBV12-3/TRBV12-4
CASSLAGRAVYNEQFF
>TRBJ2-1|TRBD2|TRBV4-2
CASSQDPGLAAYNEQFF
>TRBJ2-7|-|TRBV7-2
CASSLAHTKTYEQYF
>TRBJ2-3|TRBD2|TRBV12-3/TRBV12-4
CASRRLAGAFTDTQYF
>TRBJ1-5|TRBD1|TRBV5-1
CASSLGTEGGHQPQHF